What follows describes a single T cell receptor (beta chain). Its antigen is not known. The V and J ends lost 5 bases and 5 bases, in that order; junction bases with no gene match: 9. This CDR3 region has 17 residues. Germline loops: CDR1 LNHDA, CDR2 SQIVND (reference sequence). The sample belongs to a study of cytomegalovirus exposure and HLA in healthy donors. Findings and caveats of the study: Some V segments, including TRBV6-2 and TRBV6-3, were excluded as indistinguishable. An apparent linkage of common viral pathogens to several of the most significant clusters emerged in a later analysis. Diagnosis of cytomegalovirus status made by the classifier reportedly showed high specificity and sensitivity. Rarity characterized most TCR sequences, yet some public TCRs appeared in many donors.

The PCR used 60 Vbeta and 13 Jbeta primers. Some clones are missing from TCRdb's copy, which holds only in-frame ones; the method was immunoSEQ multiplex PCR. Here the sample spans roughly 200,000 clones, around 77% being singletons. The receptor's source is a man aged 55-75 years in good health and CMV-seronegative. The chain has TRBV19 and TRBJ2-5; 15 bases line up with TRBD2. Sequencing was done on a sample of PBMCs. CDR3 residues: CASSPWTSGGALETQYF. The DNA for the CDR3 is TGTGCCAGTAGTCCATGGACTAGCGGGGGGGCCTTGGAGACCCAGTACTTC.